This T cell receptor (beta chain) was captured by sequencing in a study of shared clonotypes between healthy human individuals. The protocol was immunoSEQ multiplex PCR, while the TCRdb copy is restricted to in-frame clones and leaves out a portion. Among about 2.1 million clones listed, 85% to 95% were seen once. CD8 cells classed as naive were CD45RO-negative and positively selected for CCR7, excluding terminally differentiated effector memory CD45RA+ cells. General study results and limits: The study generally estimated greater richness for naive than memory subsets. Researchers sampled only blood; tissue repertoires likely differ. Some clonotypes were shared by all four sorted-subset donors, while others were not shared. The non-shared ones had lower generation probabilities than the shared ones.

As regards this clone: Its antigen is still unknown.

In germline, CDR1 is MNHEY, CDR2 SMNVEV (reference sequence). This CDR3 has 16 amino acids. V lost 2 bases, J lost 10 bases, and 10 bases stayed unmatched. This receptor was obtained from a man in his late teens or twenties in good health. Some clones in this sample may be carry-over from other donors' samples. The sequenced sample consisted of naive CD8+ T cells from PBMCs. The rearrangement links TRBV27 to TRBJ2-1; 11 nucleotides match TRBD2. In DNA form, the CDR3 reads TGTGCCAGCAGTTTACTGGGGACTAGCGGAACCTTGGAGCAGTTCTTC. It is translated as CASSLLGTSGTLEQFF.